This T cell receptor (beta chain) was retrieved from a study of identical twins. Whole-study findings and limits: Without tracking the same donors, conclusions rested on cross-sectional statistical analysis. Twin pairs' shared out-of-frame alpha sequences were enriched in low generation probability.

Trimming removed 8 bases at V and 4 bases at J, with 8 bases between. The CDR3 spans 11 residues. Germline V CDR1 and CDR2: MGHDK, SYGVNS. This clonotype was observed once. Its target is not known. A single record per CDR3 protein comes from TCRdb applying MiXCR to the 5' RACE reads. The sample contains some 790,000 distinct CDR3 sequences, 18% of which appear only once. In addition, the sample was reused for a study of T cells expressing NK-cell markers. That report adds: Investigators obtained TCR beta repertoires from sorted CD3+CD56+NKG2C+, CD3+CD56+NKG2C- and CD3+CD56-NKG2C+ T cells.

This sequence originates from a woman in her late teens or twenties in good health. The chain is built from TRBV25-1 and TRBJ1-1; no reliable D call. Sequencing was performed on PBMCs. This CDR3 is CASALGTEAFF. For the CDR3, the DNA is TGTGCCAGCGCCTTGGGCACTGAAGCTTTCTTT.